Here is one T cell receptor beta chain with its context. This clonotype was seen a handful of times. No antigen is known for it. Per-nucleotide qualities are absent, and no much larger clonotype sits a single base away. This entry belongs to a study of T cell repertoires in cytomegalovirus infection (dated by TCRdb to the late 2010s). For context, the study as a whole: Because public TCR beta signatures pointed to carriage of CMV infection together with the matching HLA type, the HLA type of each donor mattered for the analysis. Results and caveats for the whole study, not just this receptor: In the ex vivo response, HLA-C-restricted CMV-specific TCR beta clonotypes were dominant, and in two of eight donors the single most frequent clonotype came from this HLA-C-restricted group. Cumulative frequency of public TCR beta family members discriminated carriers of CMV infection plus the relevant HLA type in this cohort and an independent roughly 340-donor cohort.

For CDR1 and CDR2, the germline V gene lists MDHEN and SYDVKM. Between the V and J ends, shortened by 7 bases and 2 bases respectively, the junction contains 15 bases. From its cysteine to its phenylalanine, the CDR3 spans 14 amino acids. The read is trimmed to its CDR3 DNA, 42 bases read in frame from base 1. The data were produced on an Illumina HiSeq 1500. TCRdb ran its own pipeline on the public reads, namely fastp trimming at Q25 and MiXCR clone calling, and kept in-frame beta chains. Under each unique CDR3 protein, matching rows form one entry showing the most common genes and DNA. Here the sample has fewer than 250,000 distinct CDR3 sequences; 9% to 15% occur a single time. The top ten hold 1.5% to 2% of the sample.

Sequences were obtained from PBMCs. The chain was built from TRBV28 and TRBJ2-7; there is no confident call for the D gene. The sequence derives from a human donor in good health (CMV status not recorded). Some clones in this sample may be carry-over from other donors' samples. The nucleotides are TGTGCCAGCACCCCCTCTCCCCCGCCCTACGAGCAGTACTTC. Translated, this is CASTPSPPPYEQYF. The entire variable domain, with the stretches around the CDR3 drawn from the reference TRBV28 and TRBJ2-7 proteins, is DVKVTQSSRYLVKRTGEKVFLECVQDMDHENMFWYRQDPGLGLRLIYFSYDVKMKEKGDIPEGYSVSREKKERFSLILESASTNQTSMYLCASTPSPPPYEQYFGPGTRLTVT.